Below, one T cell receptor beta chain is given with its context. What it recognizes is unknown. This sample is drawn from a study of vaccination and CD4 T cells after COVID-19. As for treatment: roughly 10-day PBMC culture with coronavirus spike peptide pools or control peptides (ViraFEST assay). ViraFEST used peptide pools to expand antigen-specific T cells before TCR sequencing. Scientists ran DNA taken from cultured CD4+ T cells through the Oncomine TCR Beta short-read assay for sequencing. TCRdb reprocessed the PCR reads with MiXCR, giving one entry per CDR3 protein. The table has around 21,000 distinct CDR3 sequences, 60% seen once. V shed 2 bases and J shed 5 bases, with 21 bases lying between them. Germline lookup yields CDR1 MNHEY and CDR2 SVGEGT. The CDR3 contains 17 residues.

The receptor comes from a human donor who had recovered from COVID-19. The sample here was CD4+ T cells from blood, cultured in vitro, taken after SARS-CoV-2 vaccination. The chain joins TRBV6-2 or TRBV6-3 to TRBJ2-5; the D gene is possibly TRBD2 (6 bases). The CDR3 DNA is TGTGCCAGCAGTTACGACCGTCGGGCGGGGCCAGAGGAGACCCAGTACTTC. Encoded protein: CASSYDRRAGPEETQYF.